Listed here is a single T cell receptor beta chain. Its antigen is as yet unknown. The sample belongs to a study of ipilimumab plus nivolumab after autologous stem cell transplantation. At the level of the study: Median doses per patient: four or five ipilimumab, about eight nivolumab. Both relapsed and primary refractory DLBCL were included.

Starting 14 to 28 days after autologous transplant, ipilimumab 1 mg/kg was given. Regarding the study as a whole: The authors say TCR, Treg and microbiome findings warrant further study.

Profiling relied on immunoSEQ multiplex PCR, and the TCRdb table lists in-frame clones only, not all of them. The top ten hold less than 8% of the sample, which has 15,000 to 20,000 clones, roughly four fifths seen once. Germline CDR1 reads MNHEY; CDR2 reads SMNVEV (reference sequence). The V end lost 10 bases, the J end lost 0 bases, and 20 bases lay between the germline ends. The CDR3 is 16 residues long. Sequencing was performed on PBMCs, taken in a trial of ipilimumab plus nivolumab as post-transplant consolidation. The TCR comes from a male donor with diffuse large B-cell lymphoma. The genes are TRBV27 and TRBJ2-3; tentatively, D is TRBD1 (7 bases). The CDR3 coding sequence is TGTGCCACCCAGGGGGTTGGGGACTGGAGCACAGATACGCAGTATTTT. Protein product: CATQGVGDWSTDTQYF.